This TCR beta chain was recovered during a study of regulatory T cells in long-lasting Graves disease (dated by TCRdb to the early 2020s). Background on the whole study: Persistent Graves' disease was defined as antithyroid drug treatment for over 5 years with persistently positive TSH receptor autoantibodies. On average, persistent Graves' disease patients in the clinical cohort had been on antithyroid drugs for approximately 10 years. The study was registered as a clinical trial and conducted in China. Persistent Graves' disease patients were compared with newly diagnosed Graves' disease patients by peripheral blood TCR sequencing and RNA sequencing. TCR sequencing covered some 13 persistent and around 20 newly diagnosed Graves' disease patients, 33 samples in total. The research as a whole found: As a limitation, the authors acknowledged that the small sample size may reduce accuracy. Sequencing and analysis were restricted to the TCR beta chain. Preferential use of TRBV28, TRBJ1-2 and TRBJ2-5 was observed in persistent disease, whereas TRBV20-1 and TRBJ2-1 were favored in newly diagnosed disease. Compared with newly diagnosed patients, persistent Graves' disease patients had lower TCR Shannon entropy and fewer highly expanded clones, which suggests clonal expansion. Only peripheral blood was studied, because thyroid tissue, the primary lesion, was inaccessible. Patients with persistent disease shared more public clonotypes (under 3,000) than newly diagnosed patients did (approximately 990).

In light of the paper, this sample's time point label describes: persistent/refractory GD, antithyroid drugs over 5 years with positive TRAb. RNA was extracted from PBMCs in TRIzol for both TCR sequencing and RNA sequencing. The diagnosis of Graves' disease was made according to American Thyroid Association guidelines. Patients were recruited from an endocrinology department in Xi'an, China. Each patient gave approximately 10 milliliters of peripheral blood, collected in an EDTA anticoagulant tube. Ficoll Paque Plus density gradient separation was used to isolate PBMCs, and no additional T cell sorting was done. An Agilent 2100 Bioanalyzer and agarose gel were used to check RNA quality, while a NanoDrop 2000 measured RNA concentration. On this clonotype itself: Its target antigen remains unknown. No much larger clonotype is one base removed from it; base qualities were not supplied.

The germline V gene yields MGHRA for CDR1 and YSYEKL for CDR2. V ends up 4 bases short and J 7 bases short, with an unmatched junction base count of 5. The CDR3 sequence holds 14 residues, the cysteine and phenylalanine included. The read is trimmed to its CDR3 DNA, 42 bases read in frame from base 1. The method was multiplex PCR. This sample was sequenced with an Illumina HiSeq 4000. CDR3 regions were amplified by Arm-PCR with iRepertoire HTBI primers to construct TCR beta libraries. Before sequencing, the PCR products went through gel purification. The study's own analysis went as follows. Gene usage analysis of CDR3 amino acid clonotypes used the roughly 62 TRBV and about 15 TRBJ segments found across samples. Filtered high-quality paired reads were merged into contigs using COPE and FqMerger. BLAST was used to align contigs to the IMGT TRBV, TRBD and TRBJ reference genes, and CDR3 was defined following IMGT. Clonotypes above 0.1% frequency were classified as highly expanded clones. Shannon entropy was used to measure repertoire diversity, and the Gini coefficient was used to measure V-J evenness. Clonotypes shared by more than one individual were considered public. TCRdb trimmed the raw reads at Q25, called clones with MiXCR and kept productive beta chains. Rows with one shared CDR3 protein collapse into an entry with the most common genes and DNA. The V and J calls and clone size are TCRdb's, not the authors'. In all, the sample holds 400,000 or so distinct CDR3 sequences, and around 22% of those were seen once. The top ten clones comprise about a quarter of the sample.

This TCR derives from a female donor with Graves disease. The chain employs TRBV4-1 and TRBJ1-2; the junction holds 11 bases that match TRBD1. Sequenced material: peripheral blood mononuclear cells (PBMCs), taken when the disease was refractory, from a patient treated with antithyroid drugs. The CDR3 protein: CASSPGQGVRGYTF. The DNA sequence is given as TGCGCCAGCAGCCCGGGACAGGGGGTCCGTGGCTACACCTTC.